This TCR beta chain derives from a study of tumor-infiltrating lymphocytes in primary liver carcinoma. Study background: Cases comprised patients with primary liver carcinoma who received surgical resection. General study findings and limits: Tumors significantly exceeded blood in top-250-clone fraction (p = 0.039).

Germline CDR1 reads SGHAT; CDR2 reads FQNNGV. This CDR3 has 16 amino acids. Unsorted whole blood yielded the blood RNA, and germline DNA was also extracted. Constant-region priming of roughly 500 ng total RNA yielded TCR beta cDNA. Libraries for TCR beta were built through three nested multiplex PCR rounds, which together made up a slightly modified ARM-PCR procedure. Primers for the first two PCR rounds were TRBV1-TRBV30 forward primers and a C-beta reverse primer (about 9 cycles per round). Using its own MiXCR run on the multiplex PCR reads, TCRdb lists one record per CDR3 protein. The sample contains roughly 330,000 distinct CDR3 sequences, roughly 61% of which appear only once. Of note for this clonotype: Its matching antigen is unknown. A read error may account for a junction end that differs from germline.

This sequence joins TRBV11-2 and TRBJ2-7; the match to TRBD2 covers 7 bases. The sequencing sample was made of peripheral blood. The receptor was derived from a man aged 35 to 55 with primary liver carcinoma and hepatitis B virus infection. The CDR3, as DNA: TGTGCCAGTAGCTTAGGCGTAGTAGCGGGTATCCTGGAGCAGTACTTC. Its translation is CASSLGVVAGILEQYF.